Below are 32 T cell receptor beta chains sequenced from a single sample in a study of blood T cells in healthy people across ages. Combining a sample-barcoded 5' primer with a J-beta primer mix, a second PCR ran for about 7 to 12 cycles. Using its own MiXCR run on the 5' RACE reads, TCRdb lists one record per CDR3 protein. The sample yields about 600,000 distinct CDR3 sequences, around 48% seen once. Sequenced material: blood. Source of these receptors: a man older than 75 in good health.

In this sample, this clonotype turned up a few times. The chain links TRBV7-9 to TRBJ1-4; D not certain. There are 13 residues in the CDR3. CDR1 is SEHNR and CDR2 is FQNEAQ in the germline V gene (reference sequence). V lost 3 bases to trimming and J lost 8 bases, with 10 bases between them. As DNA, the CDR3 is TGTGCCAGCAGCTTCGGGAGCTACGAAAAACTGTTTTTT. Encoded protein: CASSFGSYEKLFF.

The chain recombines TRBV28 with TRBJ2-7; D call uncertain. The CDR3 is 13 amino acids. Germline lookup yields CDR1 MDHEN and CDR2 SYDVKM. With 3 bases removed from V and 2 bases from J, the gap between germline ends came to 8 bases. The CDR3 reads CASSFNLAYEQYF. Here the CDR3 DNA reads TGTGCCAGCAGTTTCAACCTCGCCTACGAGCAGTACTTC.

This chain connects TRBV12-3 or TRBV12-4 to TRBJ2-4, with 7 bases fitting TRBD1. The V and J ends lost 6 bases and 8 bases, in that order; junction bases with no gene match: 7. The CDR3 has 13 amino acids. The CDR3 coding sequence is TGTGCCAGCAGGACAACAGGGGCGGACATTCAGTACTTC. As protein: CASRTTGADIQYF.

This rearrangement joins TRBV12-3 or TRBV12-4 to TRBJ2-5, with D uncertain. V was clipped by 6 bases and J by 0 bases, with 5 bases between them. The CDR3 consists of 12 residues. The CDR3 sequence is CASRPHQETQYF. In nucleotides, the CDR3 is TGTGCCAGCAGACCGCACCAAGAGACCCAGTACTTC.

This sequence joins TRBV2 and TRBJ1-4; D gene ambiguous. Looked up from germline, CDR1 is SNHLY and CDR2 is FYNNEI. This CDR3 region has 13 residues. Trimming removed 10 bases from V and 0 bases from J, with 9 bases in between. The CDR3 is CATAGTTNEKLFF. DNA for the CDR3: TGTGCCACCGCGGGGACAACTAATGAAAAACTGTTTTTT.

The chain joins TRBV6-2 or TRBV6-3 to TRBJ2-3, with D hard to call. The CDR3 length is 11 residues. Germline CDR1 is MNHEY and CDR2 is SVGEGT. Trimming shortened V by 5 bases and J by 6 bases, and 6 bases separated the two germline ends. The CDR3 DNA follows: TGTGCCAGCAGTCGAGTGGATACGCAGTATTTT. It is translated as CASSRVDTQYF.

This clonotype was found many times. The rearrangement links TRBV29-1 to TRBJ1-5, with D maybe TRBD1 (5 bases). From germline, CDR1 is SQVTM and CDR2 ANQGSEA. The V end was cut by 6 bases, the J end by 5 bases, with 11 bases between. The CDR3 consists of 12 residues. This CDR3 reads CSVSQGDQPQHF. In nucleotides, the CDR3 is TGCAGCGTGTCGCAGGGAGATCAGCCCCAGCATTTT.

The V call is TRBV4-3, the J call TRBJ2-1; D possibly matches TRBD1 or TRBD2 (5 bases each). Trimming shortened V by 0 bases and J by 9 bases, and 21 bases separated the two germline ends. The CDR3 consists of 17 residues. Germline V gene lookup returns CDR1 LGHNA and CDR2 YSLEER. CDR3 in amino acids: CASSQEPRPGARGEQFF. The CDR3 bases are TGCGCCAGCAGCCAAGAACCCCGTCCCGGGGCCCGGGGTGAGCAGTTCTTC.

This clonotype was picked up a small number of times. DNA for the CDR3: TGCAGTGCTAGAGATGGGACTCAGACCCAGTACTTC. Translating it yields CSARDGTQTQYF. V is TRBV20-1 and J is TRBJ2-5, with a tentative D call TRBD2 (6 bases). With 0 bases removed from V and 6 bases from J, the gap between germline ends came to 8 bases. The CDR3 loop spans 12 amino acids. From germline, CDR1 is DFQATT and CDR2 SNEGSKA (reference sequence).

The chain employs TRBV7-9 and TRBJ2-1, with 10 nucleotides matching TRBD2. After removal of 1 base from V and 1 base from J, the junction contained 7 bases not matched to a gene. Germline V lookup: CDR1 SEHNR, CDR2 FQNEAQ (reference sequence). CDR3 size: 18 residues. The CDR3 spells CASSLGLAGVGSYNEQFF. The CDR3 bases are TGTGCCAGCAGCTTAGGGCTAGCGGGAGTAGGGTCCTACAATGAGCAGTTCTTC.

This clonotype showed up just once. CDR3 bases: TGTGCCAGCAGCCAAGTTCGGGGGACTGGCGATGGCTACACCTTC. It yields the protein CASSQVRGTGDGYTF. The chain uses TRBV3-1 and TRBJ1-2; possibly TRBD1 for D (5 bases). The CDR3 totals 15 residues. V shed 1 base and J shed 6 bases, with 15 bases lying between them. Germline CDR1 LGHDT, CDR2 YNNKEL (reference sequence).

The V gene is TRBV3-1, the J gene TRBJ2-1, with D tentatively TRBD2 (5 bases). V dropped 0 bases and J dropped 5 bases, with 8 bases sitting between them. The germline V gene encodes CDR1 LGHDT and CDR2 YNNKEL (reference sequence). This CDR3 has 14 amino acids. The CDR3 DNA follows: TGTGCCAGCAGCCAAGACCCCGGGGACAATGAGCAGTTCTTC. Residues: CASSQDPGDNEQFF.

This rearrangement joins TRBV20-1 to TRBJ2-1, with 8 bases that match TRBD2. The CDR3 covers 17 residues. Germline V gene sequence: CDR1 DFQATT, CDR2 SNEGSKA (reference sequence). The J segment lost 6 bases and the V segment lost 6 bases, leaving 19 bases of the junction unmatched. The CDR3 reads CSASGGDRGLVFNEQFF. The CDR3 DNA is TGCAGTGCATCCGGGGGGGATAGGGGACTAGTATTCAATGAGCAGTTCTTC.

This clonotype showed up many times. The CDR3: CASSNVGEQYF. CDR3 in DNA: TGTGCCAGCAGTAATGTAGGAGAGCAGTACTTC. V and J are TRBV6-5 and TRBJ2-7; D not resolved. V shed 5 bases and J shed 7 bases, with 9 bases lying between them. Per germline, CDR1 MNHEY and CDR2 SVGAGI. CDR3 length equals 11 residues.

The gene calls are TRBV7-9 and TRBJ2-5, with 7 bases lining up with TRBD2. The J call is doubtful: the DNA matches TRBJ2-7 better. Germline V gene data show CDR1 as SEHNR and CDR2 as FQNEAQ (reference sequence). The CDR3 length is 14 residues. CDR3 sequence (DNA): TGTGCCAGCAGCGGGGGAGGGACTCACCCCGAGCAGTACTTC. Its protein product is CASSGGGTHPEQYF.

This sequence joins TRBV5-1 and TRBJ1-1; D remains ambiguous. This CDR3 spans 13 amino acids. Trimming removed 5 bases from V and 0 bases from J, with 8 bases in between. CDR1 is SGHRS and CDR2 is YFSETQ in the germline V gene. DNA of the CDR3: TGCGCCAGCAGGACAAGGGTGAACACTGAAGCTTTCTTT. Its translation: CASRTRVNTEAFF.

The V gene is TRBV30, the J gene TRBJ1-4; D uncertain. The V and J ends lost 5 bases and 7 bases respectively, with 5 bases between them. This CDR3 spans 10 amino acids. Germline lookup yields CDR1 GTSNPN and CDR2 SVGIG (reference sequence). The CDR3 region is CAWGREKLFF. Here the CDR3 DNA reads TGTGCCTGGGGCCGTGAAAAACTGTTTTTT. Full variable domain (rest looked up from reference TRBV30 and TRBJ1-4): SQTIHQWPATLVQPVGSPLSLECTVEGTSNPNLYWYRQAAGRGLQLLFYSVGIGQISSEVPQNLSASRPQDRQFILSSKKLLLSDSGFYLCAWGREKLFFGSGTQLSVL.

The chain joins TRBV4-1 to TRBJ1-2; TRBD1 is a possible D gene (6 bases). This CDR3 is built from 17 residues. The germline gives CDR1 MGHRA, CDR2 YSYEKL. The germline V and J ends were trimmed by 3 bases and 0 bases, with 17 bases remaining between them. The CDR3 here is CASSHLSTGPANYGYTF. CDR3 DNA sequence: TGCGCCAGCAGCCACCTATCGACAGGTCCTGCTAACTATGGCTACACCTTC.

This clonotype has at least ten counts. The CDR3 DNA reads as TGTGCCAGCAGTTACTCCGGGAGGGCTAGCACCTACGAGCAGTACTTC. Amino acids: CASSYSGRASTYEQYF. This chain links TRBV6-5 with TRBJ2-7, with 8 nucleotides matching TRBD2. V lost 0 bases and J lost 2; bases outside the gene matches: 6. CDR1 and CDR2 (germline): MNHEY, SVGAGI. This CDR3 region has 16 residues.

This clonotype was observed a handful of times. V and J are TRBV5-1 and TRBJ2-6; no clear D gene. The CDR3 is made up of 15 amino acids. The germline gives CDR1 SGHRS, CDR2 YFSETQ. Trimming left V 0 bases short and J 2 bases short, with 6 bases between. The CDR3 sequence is CASSLGNAGANVLTF. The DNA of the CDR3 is TGCGCCAGCAGCTTGGGCAATGCTGGGGCCAACGTCCTGACTTTC.

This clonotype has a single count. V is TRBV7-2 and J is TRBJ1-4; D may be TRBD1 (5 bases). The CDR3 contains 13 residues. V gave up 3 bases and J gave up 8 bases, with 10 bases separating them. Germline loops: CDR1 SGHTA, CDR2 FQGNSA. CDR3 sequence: CASSFRRGEKLFF. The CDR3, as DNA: TGTGCCAGCAGCTTCCGAAGGGGAGAAAAACTGTTTTTT. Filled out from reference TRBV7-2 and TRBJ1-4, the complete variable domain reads GAGVSQSPSNKVTEKGKDVELRCDPISGHTALYWYRQSLGQGLEFLIYFQGNSAPDKSGLPSDRFSAERTGGSVSTLTIQRTQQEDSAVYLCASSFRRGEKLFFGSGTQLSVL.

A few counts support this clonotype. The DNA of the CDR3 is TGTGCCAGCAGCCTCCGGGACAAACAAGAGACCCAGTACTTC. The encoded protein is CASSLRDKQETQYF. This chain links TRBV13 with TRBJ2-5, with TRBD1 as a possible D gene (6 bases). V lost 5 bases and J lost 2, with 12 bases in between. This CDR3 has 14 residues. The germline V gene encodes CDR1 PRHDT and CDR2 FYEKMQ (reference sequence).

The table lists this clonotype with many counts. The CDR3 region is CASSQDWYEQYF. Here the CDR3 DNA reads TGTGCCAGCTCTCAGGACTGGTACGAGCAGTACTTC. V usage is TRBV25-1 and J usage is TRBJ2-7; the D gene is possibly TRBD2 (5 bases). CDR3 length equals 12 residues. CDR1 and CDR2 from the germline V gene are MGHDK and SYGVNS. V was clipped by 8 bases and J by 4 bases, with 12 bases between them.

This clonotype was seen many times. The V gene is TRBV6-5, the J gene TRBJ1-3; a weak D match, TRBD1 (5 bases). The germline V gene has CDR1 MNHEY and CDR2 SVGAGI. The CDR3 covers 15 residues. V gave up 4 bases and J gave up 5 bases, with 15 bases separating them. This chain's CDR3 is CASSSGTASRNTIYF. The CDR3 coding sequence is TGTGCCAGCAGTTCCGGGACCGCTTCGAGAAACACCATATATTTT.

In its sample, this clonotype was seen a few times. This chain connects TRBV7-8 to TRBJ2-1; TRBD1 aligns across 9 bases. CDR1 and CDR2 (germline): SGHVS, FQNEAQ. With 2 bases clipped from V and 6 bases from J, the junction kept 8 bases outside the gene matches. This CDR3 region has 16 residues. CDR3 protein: CASSLMRPGQGNEQFF. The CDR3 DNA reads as TGTGCCAGCAGCTTAATGCGGCCGGGACAGGGCAATGAGCAGTTCTTC.

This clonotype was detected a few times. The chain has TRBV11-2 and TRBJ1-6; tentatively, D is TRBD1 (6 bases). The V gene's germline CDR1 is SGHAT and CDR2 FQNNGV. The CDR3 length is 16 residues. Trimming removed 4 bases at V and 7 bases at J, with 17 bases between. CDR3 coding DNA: TGTGCCAGCAGCTCCGGGGGGCAGGGACGCAATTCACCCCTCCACTTT. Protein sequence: CASSSGGQGRNSPLHF.

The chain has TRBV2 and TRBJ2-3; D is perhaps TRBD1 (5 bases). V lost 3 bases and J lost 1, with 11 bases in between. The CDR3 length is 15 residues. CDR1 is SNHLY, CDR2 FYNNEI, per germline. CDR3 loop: CASSDRQSGTDTQYF. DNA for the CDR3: TGTGCCAGCAGTGACCGACAGTCCGGCACAGATACGCAGTATTTT. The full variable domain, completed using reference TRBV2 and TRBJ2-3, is EPEVTQTPSHQVTQMGQEVILRCVPISNHLYFYWYRQILGQKVEFLVSFYNNEISEKSEIFDDQFSVERPDGSNFTLKIRSTKLEDSAMYFCASSDRQSGTDTQYFGPGTRLTVL.

Written as DNA, the CDR3 is TGTGCCAGCAGCCCCCGGACTAGGTCTTCGGAGACCCAGTACTTC. Residues: CASSPRTRSSETQYF. V is TRBV9 and J is TRBJ2-7; TRBD2 agrees at 7 bases. Judging by the DNA end, TRBJ2-5 fits better; the J call may be wrong. The CDR3 spans 15 residues. Germline V CDR1 and CDR2: SGDLS, YYNGEE.

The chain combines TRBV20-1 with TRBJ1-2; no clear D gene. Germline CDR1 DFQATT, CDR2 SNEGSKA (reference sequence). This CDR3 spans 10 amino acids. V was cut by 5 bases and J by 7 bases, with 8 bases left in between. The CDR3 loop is CSAPSPGYTF. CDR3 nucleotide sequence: TGCAGTGCTCCCTCACCTGGCTACACCTTC.

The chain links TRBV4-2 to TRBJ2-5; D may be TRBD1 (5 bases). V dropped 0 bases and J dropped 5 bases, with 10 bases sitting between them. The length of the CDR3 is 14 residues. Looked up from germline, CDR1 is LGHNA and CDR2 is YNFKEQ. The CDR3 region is CASSQELAGETQYF. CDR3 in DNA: TGTGCCAGCAGCCAAGAATTGGCAGGGGAGACCCAGTACTTC.

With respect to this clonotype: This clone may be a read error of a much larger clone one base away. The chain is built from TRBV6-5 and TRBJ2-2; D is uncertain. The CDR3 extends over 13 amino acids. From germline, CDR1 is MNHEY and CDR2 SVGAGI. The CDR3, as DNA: TGTGTCAGCAGTATTAGGGTGAACGGGGAGCTGTTTTTT. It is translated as CVSSIRVNGELFF.

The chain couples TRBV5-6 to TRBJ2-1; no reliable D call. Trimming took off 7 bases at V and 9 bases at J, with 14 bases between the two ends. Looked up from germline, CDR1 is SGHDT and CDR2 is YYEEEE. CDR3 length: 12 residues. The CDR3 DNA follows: TGTGCCAGCCTTGTTCGGCGGAGTGAGCAGTTCTTC. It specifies CASLVRRSEQFF. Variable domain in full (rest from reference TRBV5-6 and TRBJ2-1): DAGVTQSPTHLIKTRGQQVTLRCSPKSGHDTVSWYQQALGQGPQFIFQYYEEEERQRGNFPDRFSGHQFPNYSSELNVNALLLGDSALYLCASLVRRSEQFFGPGTRLTVL.